The 18 T cell receptor beta chains below come from one sample, sequenced in a study of T cell responses to AZD1222 COVID-19 vaccine. Assay used: immunoSEQ multiplex PCR; TCRdb lists only in-frame clones, some missing. The repertoire holds 100,000 or so clones, with 88% as singletons. The specimen was peripheral blood, collected on day 0 of AZD1222 vaccination. The source of these receptors is an adult in good health.

The chain carries TRBV11-3 and TRBJ1-1; the D is unclear. This CDR3 contains 14 residues. CDR1 and CDR2 from the germline V gene are SGHNT and YENEEA. The V gene lost 3 bases and the J gene lost 1 base, with 9 bases spanning the gap. The CDR3 DNA follows: TGTGCCAGCAGCTTTAGCGCGGGGAACACTGAAGCTTTCTTT. It translates to CASSFSAGNTEAFF. Filled out from reference TRBV11-3 and TRBJ1-1, the complete variable domain reads EAGVVQSPRYKIIEKKQPVAFWCNPISGHNTLYWYLQNLGQGPELLIRYENEEAVDDSQLPKDRFSAERLKGVDSTLKIQPAELGDSAVYLCASSFSAGNTEAFFGQGTRLTVV.

The chain recombines TRBV7-9 with TRBJ2-7; a weak D match, TRBD1 (5 bases). Germline values: CDR1 SEHNR, CDR2 FQNEAQ (reference sequence). There are 17 residues in the CDR3. The ends were cut back, 4 bases at V and 0 bases at J, with 19 bases in the middle. DNA for the CDR3: TGTGCCAGCAGCTCTACTGTGTCGACAGTTTCCTCCTACGAGCAGTACTTC. Translation gives CASSSTVSTVSSYEQYF. Variable domain in full (rest from reference TRBV7-9 and TRBJ2-7): DTGVSQNPRHKITKRGQNVTFRCDPISEHNRLYWYRQTLGQGPEFLTYFQNEAQLEKSRLLSDRFSAERPKGSFSTLEIQRTEQGDSAMYLCASSSTVSTVSSYEQYFGPGTRLTVT.

The CDR3 DNA sequence: TGTGCCAGCAGCTCCCCGGATGCAGGGCCCTGGATAGACGGGGAGCTGTTTTTT. Its protein product is CASSSPDAGPWIDGELFF. The V and J genes are TRBV13 and TRBJ2-2, with D possibly TRBD1 on 5 matching bases. Germline CDR1 PRHDT, CDR2 FYEKMQ (reference sequence). CDR3 size: 18 residues. V was pared by 4 bases and J by 7 bases, with 25 bases between. Full variable domain (rest looked up from reference TRBV13 and TRBJ2-2): AAGVIQSPRHLIKEKRETATLKCYPIPRHDTVYWYQQGPGQDPQFLISFYEKMQSDKGSIPDRFSAQQFSDYHSELNMSSLELGDSALYFCASSSPDAGPWIDGELFFGEGSRLTVL.

The V gene is TRBV2, the J gene TRBJ1-2; D call uncertain. The V end lost 6 bases, the J end lost 2 bases, and 4 bases lay between the germline ends. The CDR3 contains 11 residues. Germline V gene sequence: CDR1 SNHLY, CDR2 FYNNEI. The CDR3 spells CASRPNYGYTF. The CDR3, as DNA: TGTGCCAGCAGGCCAAACTATGGCTACACCTTC.

The rearrangement uses TRBV18 and TRBJ1-2, with D tentatively TRBD1 (5 bases). This CDR3 is built from 14 residues. Germline values: CDR1 KGHSH, CDR2 LQKENI. V lost 3 bases and J 8 bases, leaving 16 bases between the germline ends. CDR3 bases: TGTGCCAGCTCACCGGACAACCCGGTGCGGGGCTACACCTTC. This gives the protein CASSPDNPVRGYTF.

The genes are TRBV19 and TRBJ2-2, with a tentative D call TRBD2 (6 bases). The CDR3 length is 14 residues. From germline, CDR1 is LNHDA and CDR2 SQIVND (reference sequence). The germline V and J ends were trimmed by 6 bases and 1 base, with 9 bases remaining between them. This CDR3 reads CASRLGGNTGELFF. CDR3 bases: TGTGCCAGTAGATTGGGGGGGAACACCGGGGAGCTGTTTTTT.

To note about this clone: Other DNA sequences in the same sample also yield this CDR3. The V call is TRBV9, the J call TRBJ2-2, with 9 bases lining up with TRBD2. Per the germline V gene, CDR1 is SGDLS and CDR2 is YYNGEE. This CDR3 spans 16 amino acids. V was pared by 3 bases and J by 0 bases, with 3 bases of the junction left unmatched. The CDR3 sequence is CASSGSGGANTGELFF. The CDR3 nucleotides read TGTGCCAGCAGCGGTAGCGGGGGTGCGAACACCGGGGAGCTGTTTTTT.

V is TRBV10-1 and J is TRBJ2-7, with TRBD1 matching 8 bases. CDR1 and CDR2 from the germline V gene are WNHNN and SYGVQD (reference sequence). This CDR3 comprises 20 residues. V was clipped by 6 bases and J by 0 bases; unmatched bases: 22. In nucleotides, the CDR3 is TGCGCCAGCAGATTCATATTAAAAAGACAGGGGTTAAAAAGCTCCTACGAGCAGTACTTC. It encodes CASRFILKRQGLKSSYEQYF.

The chain joins TRBV27 to TRBJ2-5, with TRBD2 as a possible D gene (5 bases). Germline lookup yields CDR1 MNHEY and CDR2 SMNVEV (reference sequence). V dropped 3 bases and J dropped 0 bases, with 14 bases sitting between them. The CDR3 sequence is 16 residues long. CDR3 protein: CASSFRGLQHQETQYF. CDR3 sequence (DNA): TGTGCCAGCAGTTTTAGAGGACTGCAACACCAAGAGACCCAGTACTTC.

This chain joins TRBV7-2 and TRBJ2-1, with 9 positions matching TRBD2. This CDR3 region has 16 residues. CDR1 and CDR2 (germline): SGHTA, FQGNSA. J was trimmed by 10 bases and V by 4 bases; bases with no gene match: 14. CDR3 bases: TGTGCCAGCAGCTCCCTCTCGGGCGGGAGGGCCCGGGAGCAGTTCTTC. Translation: CASSSLSGGRAREQFF.

This chain links TRBV3-1 (or the pseudogene TRBV3-2) with TRBJ2-3; 8 nucleotides agree with TRBD2. With V trimmed by 0 bases and J by 6 bases, 8 bases remained unmatched. The CDR3 sequence is 16 residues long. The germline CDR1 and CDR2 sequences are LGHDT and YNNKEL (reference sequence). The CDR3 DNA is TGTGCCAGCAGCCAAGATCCCGGACTAGCATACGATACGCAGTATTTT. Protein: CASSQDPGLAYDTQYF.

The J gene is TRBJ2-3, the V gene TRBV29-1, with 7 bases identical to TRBD2. CDR3 length: 16 residues. Germline V lookup: CDR1 SQVTM, CDR2 ANQGSEA. V trimming: 2 bases; J trimming: 3 bases; junction bases outside the gene matches: 11. CDR3 protein: CSVEPLWGGSTDTQYF. DNA of the CDR3: TGCAGCGTTGAACCCCTCTGGGGGGGTTCGACAGATACGCAGTATTTT.

V gene TRBV7-8 combines with J gene TRBJ1-1, with 7 bases that match TRBD1. This CDR3 comprises 15 residues. CDR1 SGHVS and CDR2 FQNEAQ come from the germline V gene. Trimming at V came to 5 bases and at J to 1 base, leaving 7 bases not matched to a gene. For the CDR3, the DNA is TGTGCCAGCAGCATGCCAGGGGGGCCGAACACTGAAGCTTTCTTT. The encoded protein is CASSMPGGPNTEAFF.

The chain combines TRBV6-5 with TRBJ1-1, with 7 nucleotides matching TRBD1. The V and J ends lost 2 bases and 2 bases, in that order; junction bases with no gene match: 8. The CDR3 spans 16 residues. Germline V CDR1 and CDR2: MNHEY, SVGAGI. The CDR3 sequence: CASSYLPGQRNTEAFF. CDR3 nucleotides: TGTGCCAGCAGTTACCTTCCGGGACAGCGAAACACTGAAGCTTTCTTT.

The gene calls are TRBV27 and TRBJ2-7, with TRBD2 matching over 11 bases. Germline lookup yields CDR1 MNHEY and CDR2 SMNVEV (reference sequence). V was pared by 3 bases and J by 3 bases, with 10 bases of the junction left unmatched. The CDR3 consists of 17 residues. The CDR3 here is CASSFTGGTSGYYEQYF. The CDR3 DNA follows: TGTGCCAGCAGTTTTACAGGCGGGACTAGCGGATACTACGAGCAGTACTTC.

The rearrangement joins TRBV6-5 to TRBJ1-5, with no clear D. Germline V CDR1 and CDR2: MNHEY, SVGAGI. The CDR3 is 15 amino acids. V was cut by 5 bases and J by 3 bases, with 14 bases left in between. DNA of the CDR3: TGTGCCAGCAGTACGGGGTACACGGTCAATCAGCCCCAGCATTTT. It encodes CASSTGYTVNQPQHF.

The chain recombines TRBV29-1 with TRBJ2-7; D gene ambiguous. V lost 4 bases, J lost 3 bases, and 7 bases lay in between. Germline CDR1 SQVTM, CDR2 ANQGSEA. The CDR3 runs to 11 residues. The CDR3 is CSVGAGYEQYF. DNA for the CDR3: TGCAGCGTTGGGGCAGGCTACGAGCAGTACTTC.

The rearrangement joins TRBV19 to TRBJ2-2; TRBD2 is a possible D gene (6 bases). Looked up from germline, CDR1 is LNHDA and CDR2 is SQIVND (reference sequence). V was cut by 7 bases and J by 0 bases, with 9 bases left in between. CDR3 length: 14 residues. Here the CDR3 reads CASKTRTNTGELFF. DNA for the CDR3: TGTGCCAGTAAGACTAGGACGAACACCGGGGAGCTGTTTTTT.